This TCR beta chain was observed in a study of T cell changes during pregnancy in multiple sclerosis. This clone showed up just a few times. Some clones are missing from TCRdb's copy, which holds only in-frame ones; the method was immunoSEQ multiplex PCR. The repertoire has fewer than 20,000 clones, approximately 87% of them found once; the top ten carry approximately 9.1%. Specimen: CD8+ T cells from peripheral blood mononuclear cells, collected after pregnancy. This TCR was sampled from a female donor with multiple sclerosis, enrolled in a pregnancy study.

The CDR3 loop reads CASSFRGVNTEAFF. CDR3 sequence (DNA): TGTGCCAGCAGTTTCCGGGGTGTGAACACTGAAGCTTTCTTT. This chain joins TRBV27 and TRBJ1-1; D uncertain. From germline, CDR1 is MNHEY and CDR2 SMNVEV (reference sequence). This CDR3 is 14 amino acids long. The V end was cut by 3 bases, the J end by 0 bases, with 8 bases between.